The 11 T cell receptor beta chains given below trace back to one sample, sequenced in a study of radiation and T cells in renal cell carcinoma. Time point specified: baseline pretreatment blood. Treatment described: 15 Gy SBRT to primary tumor, nephrectomy 4 weeks later. The protocol was immunoSEQ multiplex PCR, while the TCRdb copy is restricted to in-frame clones and leaves out a portion. The table includes 120,000 to 150,000 clones, over 80% detected once. The sequenced sample was blood, obtained from a patient whose treatment included radiotherapy and nephrectomy. The receptors come from a woman in her fifties or sixties with renal cell carcinoma.

The J gene is TRBJ2-3, the V gene TRBV9; tentatively, D is TRBD2 (5 bases). CDR3 length: 12 residues. Looked up from germline, CDR1 is SGDLS and CDR2 is YYNGEE. V lost 7 bases and J lost 3, with 9 bases in between. DNA for the CDR3: TGTGCCAGCTCCCCGGGAACAGATACGCAGTATTTT. Translating gives CASSPGTDTQYF.

The rearrangement links TRBV30 to TRBJ2-5; 8 bases are a match to TRBD2. CDR3 length: 15 residues. Germline CDR1 is GTSNPN and CDR2 is SVGIG (reference sequence). Losses at the gene ends were 4 bases for V and 2 bases for J; bases not matched to a gene: 9. CDR3 DNA: TGTGCCTGGACTAACAGCGGGGGCCAACAAGAGACCCAGTACTTC. Translating gives CAWTNSGGQQETQYF.

The chain combines TRBV7-9 with TRBJ1-1; D is possibly TRBD1 (6 bases). Germline V lookup: CDR1 SEHNR, CDR2 FQNEAQ (reference sequence). V gave up 5 bases and J gave up 5 bases, with 15 bases separating them. The CDR3 runs to 14 residues. The CDR3 DNA sequence: TGTGCCAGCAGCCCCATGGGGGGGCCGACTGAAGCTTTCTTT. The encoded protein is CASSPMGGPTEAFF.

The J gene is TRBJ1-4, the V gene TRBV6-6, with no clear D. Germline V gene lookup returns CDR1 MNHNY and CDR2 SVGAGI (reference sequence). The CDR3 covers 15 residues. The ends were cut back, 2 bases at V and 8 bases at J, with 15 bases in the middle. In DNA form, the CDR3 reads TGTGCCAGCAGTTACCAGCGGAGCCATGGAGAAAAACTGTTTTTT. Its protein is CASSYQRSHGEKLFF.

The rearrangement uses TRBV6-1 and TRBJ1-5; D is undetermined. Trimming took off 3 bases at V and 7 bases at J, with 19 bases between the two ends. Germline V CDR1 and CDR2: MNHNS, SASEGT. The CDR3 is 16 residues long. CDR3 DNA sequence: TGTGCCAGCAGTGAGGAGGGTGGCATTGGAGGCCAGCCCCAGCATTTT. Its protein product is CASSEEGGIGGQPQHF.

The genes are TRBV6-5 and TRBJ2-7; D possibly matches TRBD1 or TRBD2 (5 bases each). The CDR3 extends over 15 amino acids. Trimming cost V 6 bases and J 5 bases, with 20 bases left between them. Germline V gives CDR1 MNHEY, CDR2 SVGAGI. CDR3 region: CASRSGAAGSHEQYF. For the CDR3, the DNA is TGTGCCAGCAGAAGTGGGGCGGCAGGGAGCCACGAGCAGTACTTC.

The chain links TRBV20-1 to TRBJ2-7; maybe TRBD1 (5 bases). The length of the CDR3 is 11 residues. From germline, CDR1 is DFQATT and CDR2 SNEGSKA (reference sequence). Trimming cost V 8 bases and J 6 bases, with 14 bases left between them. Written as DNA, the CDR3 is TGCAGTACTACAGGCGTTGGCGAGCAGTACTTC. Translated: CSTTGVGEQYF.

This chain connects TRBV6-5 to TRBJ2-3, with 8 bases matching TRBD1. This CDR3 spans 14 amino acids. The V segment lost 8 bases and the J segment 4 bases; nucleotides outside the gene matches: 8. Germline CDR1 and CDR2: MNHEY and SVGAGI. This chain's CDR3 is CASSTDRGPDTQYF. CDR3 DNA sequence: TGTGCCAGCTCGACCGACAGGGGCCCAGATACGCAGTATTTT.

J is TRBJ2-5 and V is TRBV5-8, with D perhaps matching TRBD1 (6 bases). The CDR3 has 16 residues. The ends were cut back, 5 bases at V and 7 bases at J, with 24 bases in the middle. Germline V gives CDR1 SGHTS, CDR2 YDEGEE. CDR3 bases: TGTGCCAGCAGTCGTGGGACACAACCGACATCTGGGACCCAGTACTTC. It encodes CASSRGTQPTSGTQYF.

The chain combines TRBV5-5 with TRBJ1-1; unclear D gene. The CDR3 runs 14 residues. CDR1 and CDR2 from the germline V gene are SGHKS and YYEKEE (reference sequence). V lost 1 base and J lost 4, with 11 bases in between. Written as DNA, the CDR3 is TGTGCCAGCAGCTTGTACGGCCGTAGCACTGAAGCTTTCTTT. Its translation: CASSLYGRSTEAFF.

This clone appeared a single time. V usage is TRBV7-8 and J usage is TRBJ1-1; D is possibly TRBD1 (5 bases). This CDR3 contains 15 residues. The germline gives CDR1 SGHVS, CDR2 FQNEAQ. V was trimmed by 7 bases and J by 6 bases, leaving 21 bases between them. The CDR3 sequence: CASTTSRTGGAEAFF. DNA of the CDR3: TGTGCCAGCACTACAAGCCGCACGGGGGGTGCTGAAGCTTTCTTT.